This T cell receptor (beta chain) was sequenced in a study of quantifying T cell responses using KT2 cells. Study-level information: RNA was reverse transcribed with TCR alpha and beta constant-region primers. Study-wide findings and caveats: KT2 sequence counts showed saturation when very many KT2 cells were spiked in.

An oligo carrying a UMI was ligated to the cDNA 3' end. An equimolar mix of RC1.1 and RC1.2 primed the beta chain across TRBC1 and TRBC2. TCR alpha and beta chains were handled separately starting at the second PCR. MiXCR, applied by TCRdb to the UMI-ligation and nested PCR reads, yields one record per CDR3 protein. This table holds 40,000 to 50,000 distinct CDR3 sequences, 15% to 20% found once. Germline V gene lookup returns CDR1 DFQATT and CDR2 SNEGSKA (reference sequence). The CDR3 spans 14 residues. With 0 bases clipped from V and 8 bases from J, the junction kept 6 bases outside the gene matches. KT2 cells were mixed with fixed PBMC numbers at varying ratios. This clonotype occurred many times. Antigen unknown.

Input material: PBMCs spiked with cells of the T cell clone KT2. The sequence was collected from a human donor. The V call is TRBV20-1, the J call TRBJ2-1; TRBD2 matches 8 bases. DNA of the CDR3: TGCAGTGCTAGAGATCAAGAGACTAGCGATGAGCAGTTCTTC. It encodes CSARDQETSDEQFF.